This passage covers 8 T cell receptor beta chains from one sample sequenced in a study of early T cells in non-severe SARS-CoV-2 infection. MiXCR was run by TCRdb on the 5' RACE reads, yielding one entry per CDR3 protein. The profile shows roughly 65,000 distinct CDR3 sequences, 12% of them singletons. Sequencing used whole blood. Receptor source: an adult who was a healthcare worker with PCR-confirmed SARS-CoV-2 infection or an uninfected control (not recorded which).

This chain joins TRBV7-9 and TRBJ1-2; tentative D call: TRBD1 (5 bases). The CDR3 runs to 15 residues. The V end was cut by 4 bases, the J end by 1 base, with 13 bases between. CDR1 is SEHNR and CDR2 is FQNEAQ in the germline V gene (reference sequence). The CDR3 sequence: CASSSGQTINYGYTF. CDR3 nucleotide sequence: TGTGCCAGCAGCTCGGGGCAGACTATTAACTATGGCTACACCTTC.

The rearrangement joins TRBV29-1 to TRBJ1-2, with D unresolved. The CDR3 runs to 12 residues. With 6 bases removed from V and 8 bases from J, the gap between germline ends came to 16 bases. CDR1 and CDR2 from the germline V gene are SQVTM and ANQGSEA. CDR3 DNA: TGCAGCGTGTTTCCGGTCGTTTTGGGCTACACCTTC. It yields the protein CSVFPVVLGYTF.

This clonotype was seen more than once but under ten times. The J gene is TRBJ2-7, the V gene TRBV28, with D hard to call. Trimming pared 4 bases from V and 2 bases from J, leaving 18 bases between. There are 16 residues in the CDR3. Germline V CDR1 and CDR2: MDHEN, SYDVKM. CDR3 residues: CASSWEGRSLTYEQYF. The CDR3 region has the DNA TGTGCCAGCAGTTGGGAAGGGCGTAGCTTAACCTACGAGCAGTACTTC. Variable domain in full (rest from reference TRBV28 and TRBJ2-7): DVKVTQSSRYLVKRTGEKVFLECVQDMDHENMFWYRQDPGLGLRLIYFSYDVKMKEKGDIPEGYSVSREKKERFSLILESASTNQTSMYLCASSWEGRSLTYEQYFGPGTRLTVT.

This clonotype was found many times. The V gene is TRBV5-1, the J gene TRBJ1-5; D possibly corresponds to TRBD1 (5 bases). CDR3 length equals 15 residues. V was shortened by 0 bases and J by 0 bases, with 7 bases between the two germline ends. Germline V gives CDR1 SGHRS, CDR2 YFSETQ. Here the CDR3 reads CASSLAGNSNQPQHF. The CDR3 nucleotides read TGCGCCAGCAGCTTGGCAGGGAATAGCAATCAGCCCCAGCATTTT.

A few counts support this clonotype. The chain recombines TRBV10-3 with TRBJ1-1; the D gene is possibly TRBD1 (6 bases). This CDR3 has 11 amino acids. CDR1 and CDR2 (germline): ENHRY, SYGVKD. The V gene lost 3 bases and the J gene lost 8 bases, with 7 bases spanning the gap. In DNA form, the CDR3 reads TGTGCCATCAGTGAAGGGACAGAAGCTTTCTTT. The encoded protein is CAISEGTEAFF.

The chain recombines TRBV2 with TRBJ1-1; 7 bases fit TRBD1. The CDR3 has 17 residues. J lost 0 bases, V lost 5 bases, and 12 bases had no gene match. Germline V gene sequence: CDR1 SNHLY, CDR2 FYNNEI. CDR3 protein: CASSMRTGDPMNTEAFF. The CDR3 nucleotides are TGTGCCAGCAGTATGCGGACAGGAGACCCAATGAACACTGAAGCTTTCTTT.

The chain has TRBV6-5 and TRBJ2-6; D possibly matches TRBD1 or TRBD2 (5 bases each). The CDR3 length is 16 residues. V shed 10 bases and J shed 0 bases, with 16 bases lying between them. CDR1 and CDR2 from the germline V gene are MNHEY and SVGAGI. The CDR3 loop is CATSRDPVSGANVLTF. The CDR3, as DNA: TGTGCCACTTCCCGGGACCCAGTCTCTGGGGCCAACGTCCTGACTTTC.

This clonotype was seen at least ten times. The chain links TRBV29-1 to TRBJ1-3, with no clear D. Trimming removed 7 bases from V and 0 bases from J, with 10 bases in between. The CDR3 totals 13 residues. Per germline, CDR1 SQVTM and CDR2 ANQGSEA. This CDR3 is CSAAPVSGNTIYF. The CDR3 bases are TGCAGCGCCGCCCCCGTCTCTGGAAACACCATATATTTT.